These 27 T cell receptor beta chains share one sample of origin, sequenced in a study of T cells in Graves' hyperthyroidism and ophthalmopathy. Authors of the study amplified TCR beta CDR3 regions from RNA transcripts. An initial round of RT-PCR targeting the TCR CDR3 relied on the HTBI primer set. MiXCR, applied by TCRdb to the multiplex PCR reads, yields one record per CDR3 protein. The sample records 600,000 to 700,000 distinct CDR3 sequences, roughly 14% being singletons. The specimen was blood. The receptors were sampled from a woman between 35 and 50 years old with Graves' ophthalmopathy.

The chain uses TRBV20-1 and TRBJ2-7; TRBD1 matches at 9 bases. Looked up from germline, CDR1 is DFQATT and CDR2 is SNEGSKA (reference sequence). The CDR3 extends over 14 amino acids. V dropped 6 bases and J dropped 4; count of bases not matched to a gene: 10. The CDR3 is CSATSGQGTYEQYF. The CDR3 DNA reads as TGCAGTGCCACTTCGGGACAGGGAACTTACGAGCAGTACTTC.

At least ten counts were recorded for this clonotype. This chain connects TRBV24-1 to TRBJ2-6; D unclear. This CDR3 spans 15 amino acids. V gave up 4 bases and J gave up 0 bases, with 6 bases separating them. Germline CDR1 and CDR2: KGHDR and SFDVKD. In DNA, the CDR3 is TGTGCCACCAGTGAGGGGTTCTCTGGGGCCAACGTCCTGACTTTC. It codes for CATSEGFSGANVLTF.

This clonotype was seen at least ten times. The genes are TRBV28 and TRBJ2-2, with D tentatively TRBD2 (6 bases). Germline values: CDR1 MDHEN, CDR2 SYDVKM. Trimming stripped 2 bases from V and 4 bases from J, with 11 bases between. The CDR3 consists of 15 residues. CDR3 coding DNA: TGTGCCAGCAGTTTAACGACTAGATTCACCGGGGAGCTGTTTTTT. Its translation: CASSLTTRFTGELFF.

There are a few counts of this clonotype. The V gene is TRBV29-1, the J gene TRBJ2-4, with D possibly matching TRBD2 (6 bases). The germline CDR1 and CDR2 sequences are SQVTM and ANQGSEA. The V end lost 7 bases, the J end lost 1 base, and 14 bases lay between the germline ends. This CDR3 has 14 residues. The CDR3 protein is CSARGELAKNIQYF. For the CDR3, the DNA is TGCAGCGCCCGCGGGGAATTGGCCAAAAACATTCAGTACTTC.

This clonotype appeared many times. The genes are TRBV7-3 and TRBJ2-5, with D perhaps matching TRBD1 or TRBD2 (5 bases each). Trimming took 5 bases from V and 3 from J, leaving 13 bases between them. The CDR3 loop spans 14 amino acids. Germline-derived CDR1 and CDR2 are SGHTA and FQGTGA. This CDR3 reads CASSTGTEEETQYF. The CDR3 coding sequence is TGTGCCAGCAGCACCGGGACGGAGGAAGAGACCCAGTACTTC. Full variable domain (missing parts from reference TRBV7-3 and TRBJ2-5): GAGVSQTPSNKVTEKGKYVELRCDPISGHTALYWYRQSLGQGPEFLIYFQGTGAADDSGLPNDRFFAVRPEGSVSTLKIQRTERGDSAVYLCASSTGTEEETQYFGPGTRLLVL.

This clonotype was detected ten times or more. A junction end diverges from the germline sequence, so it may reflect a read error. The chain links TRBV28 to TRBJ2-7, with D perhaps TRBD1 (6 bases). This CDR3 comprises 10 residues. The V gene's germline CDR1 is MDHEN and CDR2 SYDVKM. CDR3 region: CASRGWTDIF. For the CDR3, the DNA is TGTGCCAGCAGAGGGTGGACAGATATCTTC. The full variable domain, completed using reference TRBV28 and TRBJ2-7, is DVKVTQSSRYLVKRTGEKVFLECVQDMDHENMFWYRQDPGLGLRLIYFSYDVKMKEKGDIPEGYSVSREKKERFSLILESASTNQTSMYLCASRGWTDIFGPGTRLTVT.

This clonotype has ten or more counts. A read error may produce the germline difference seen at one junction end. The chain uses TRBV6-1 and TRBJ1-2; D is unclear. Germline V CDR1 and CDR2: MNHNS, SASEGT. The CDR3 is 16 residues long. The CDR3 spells CVSSEALAQSNYGYTF. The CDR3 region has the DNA TGTGTCAGCAGTGAAGCTCTAGCTCAAAGTAACTATGGCTACACCTTC.

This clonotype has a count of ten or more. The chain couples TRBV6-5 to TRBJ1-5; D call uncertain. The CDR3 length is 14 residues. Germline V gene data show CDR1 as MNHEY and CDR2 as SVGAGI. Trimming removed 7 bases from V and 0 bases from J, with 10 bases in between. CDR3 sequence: CASMPEPSNQPQHF. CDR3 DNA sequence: TGTGCCAGCATGCCCGAACCTAGCAATCAGCCCCAGCATTTT.

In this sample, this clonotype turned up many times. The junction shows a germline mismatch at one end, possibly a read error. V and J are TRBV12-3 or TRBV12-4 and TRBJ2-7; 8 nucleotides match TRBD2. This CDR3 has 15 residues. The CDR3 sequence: CASSIAGRDSYEQYF. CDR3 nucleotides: TGTGCCAGCAGTATAGCGGGACGGGACTCCTACGAGCAGTACTTC.

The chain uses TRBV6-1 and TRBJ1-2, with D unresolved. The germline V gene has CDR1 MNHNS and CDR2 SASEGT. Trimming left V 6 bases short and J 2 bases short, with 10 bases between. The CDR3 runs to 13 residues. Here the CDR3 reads CASRWRMNYGYTF. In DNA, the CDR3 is TGTGCCAGCAGGTGGCGGATGAACTATGGCTACACCTTC.

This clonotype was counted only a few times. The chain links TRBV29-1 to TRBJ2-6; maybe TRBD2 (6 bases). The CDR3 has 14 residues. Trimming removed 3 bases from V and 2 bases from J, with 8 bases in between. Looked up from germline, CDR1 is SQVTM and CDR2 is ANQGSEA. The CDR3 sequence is CSVESGAGANVLTF. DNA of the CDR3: TGCAGCGTTGAGTCGGGGGCTGGGGCCAACGTCCTGACTTTC.

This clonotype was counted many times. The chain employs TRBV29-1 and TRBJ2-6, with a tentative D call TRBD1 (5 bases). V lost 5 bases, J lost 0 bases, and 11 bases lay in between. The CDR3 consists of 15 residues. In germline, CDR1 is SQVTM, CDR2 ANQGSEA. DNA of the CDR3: TGCAGCGTTAAAGGGGCGACCTCTGGGGCCAACGTCCTGACTTTC. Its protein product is CSVKGATSGANVLTF.

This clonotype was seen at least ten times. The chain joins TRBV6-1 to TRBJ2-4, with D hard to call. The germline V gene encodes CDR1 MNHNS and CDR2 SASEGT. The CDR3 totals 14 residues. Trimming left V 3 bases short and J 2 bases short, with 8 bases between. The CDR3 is CASSDPTTKNIQYF. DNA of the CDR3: TGTGCCAGCAGTGATCCCACGACCAAAAACATTCAGTACTTC.

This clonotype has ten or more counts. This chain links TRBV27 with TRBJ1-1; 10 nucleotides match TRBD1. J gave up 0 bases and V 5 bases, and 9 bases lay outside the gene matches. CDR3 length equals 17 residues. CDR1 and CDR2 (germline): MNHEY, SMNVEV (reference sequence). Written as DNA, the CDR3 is TGTGCCAGCAGTCCCGGGACAGGGGTTTGGATGAACACTGAAGCTTTCTTT. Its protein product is CASSPGTGVWMNTEAFF.

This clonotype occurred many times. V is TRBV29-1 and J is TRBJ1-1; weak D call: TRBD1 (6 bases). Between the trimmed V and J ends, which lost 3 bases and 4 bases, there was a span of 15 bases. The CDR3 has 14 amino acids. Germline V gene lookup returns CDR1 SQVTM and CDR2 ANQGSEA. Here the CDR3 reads CSVDGGHGLTEAFF. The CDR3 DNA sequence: TGCAGCGTTGACGGGGGGCACGGGCTCACTGAAGCTTTCTTT.

The CDR3 loop is CASRSAGTGGKQYF. The DNA for the CDR3 is TGTGCCAGCAGATCAGCCGGGACAGGGGGCAAGCAGTACTTC. The V gene is TRBV12-3 or TRBV12-4, the J gene TRBJ2-7; 12 bases match TRBD1. V lost 6 bases and J lost 8; bases outside the gene matches: 8. CDR3 length: 14 residues.

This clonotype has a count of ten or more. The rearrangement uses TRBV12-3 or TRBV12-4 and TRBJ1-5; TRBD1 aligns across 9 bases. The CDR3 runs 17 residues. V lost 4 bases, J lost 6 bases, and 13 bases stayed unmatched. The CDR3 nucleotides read TGTGCCAGCAGTTCCGGACGAACAGGGGGCGCGGGTCAGCCCCAGCATTTT. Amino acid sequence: CASSSGRTGGAGQPQHF.

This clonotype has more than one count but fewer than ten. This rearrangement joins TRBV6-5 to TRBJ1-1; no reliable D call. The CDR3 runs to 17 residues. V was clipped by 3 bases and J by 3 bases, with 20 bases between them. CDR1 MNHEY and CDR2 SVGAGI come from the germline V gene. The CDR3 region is CASSYFPRGTIDTEAFF. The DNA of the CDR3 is TGTGCCAGCAGTTATTTTCCCCGCGGAACGATAGACACTGAAGCTTTCTTT.

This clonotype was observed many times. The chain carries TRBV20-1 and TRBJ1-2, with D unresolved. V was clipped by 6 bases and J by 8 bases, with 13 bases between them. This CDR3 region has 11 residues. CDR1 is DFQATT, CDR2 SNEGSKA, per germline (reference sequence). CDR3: CSAQMIGGYTF. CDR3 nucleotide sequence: TGCAGTGCCCAAATGATAGGGGGCTACACCTTC.

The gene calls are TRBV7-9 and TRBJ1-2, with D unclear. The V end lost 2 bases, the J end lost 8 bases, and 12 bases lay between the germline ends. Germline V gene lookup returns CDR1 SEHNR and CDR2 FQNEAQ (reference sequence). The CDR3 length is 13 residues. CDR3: CASSLQLTEGYTF. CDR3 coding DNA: TGTGCCAGCAGCTTACAATTGACGGAAGGCTACACCTTC.

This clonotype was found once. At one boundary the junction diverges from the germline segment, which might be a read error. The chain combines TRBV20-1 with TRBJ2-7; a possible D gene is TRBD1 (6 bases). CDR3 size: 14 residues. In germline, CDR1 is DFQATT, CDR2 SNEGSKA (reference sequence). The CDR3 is CSASSGEITYGQYF. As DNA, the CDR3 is TGCAGTGCGAGCTCAGGGGAAATTACCTACGGGCAGTACTTC.

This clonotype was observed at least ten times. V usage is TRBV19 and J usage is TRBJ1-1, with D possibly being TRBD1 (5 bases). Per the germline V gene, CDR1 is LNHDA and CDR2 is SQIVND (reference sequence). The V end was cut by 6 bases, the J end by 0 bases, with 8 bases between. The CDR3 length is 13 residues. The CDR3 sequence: CASRWGLNTEAFF. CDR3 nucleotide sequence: TGTGCCAGTAGATGGGGCTTGAACACTGAAGCTTTCTTT.

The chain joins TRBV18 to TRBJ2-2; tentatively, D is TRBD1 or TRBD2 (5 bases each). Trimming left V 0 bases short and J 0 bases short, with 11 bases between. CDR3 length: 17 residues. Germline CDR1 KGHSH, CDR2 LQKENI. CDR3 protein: CASSPPGANPNTGELFF. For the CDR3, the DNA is TGTGCCAGCTCACCACCCGGGGCCAATCCGAACACCGGGGAGCTGTTTTTT.

The CDR3 here is CASRPASGMHEQYF. DNA of the CDR3: TGTGCCAGCAGGCCTGCTAGCGGGATGCACGAGCAGTACTTC. V usage is TRBV6-2 or TRBV6-3 and J usage is TRBJ2-7; 9 bases match TRBD2. Germline V lookup: CDR1 MNHEY, CDR2 SVGEGT. The CDR3 covers 14 residues. Trimming took 6 bases from V and 5 from J; bases not matched to a gene: 8.

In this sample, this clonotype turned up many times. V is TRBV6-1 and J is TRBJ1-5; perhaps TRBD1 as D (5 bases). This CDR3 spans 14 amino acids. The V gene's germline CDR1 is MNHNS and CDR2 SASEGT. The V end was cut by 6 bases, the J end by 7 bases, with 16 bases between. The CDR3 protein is CASSPRGDGQPQHF. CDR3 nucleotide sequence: TGTGCCAGCAGCCCCCGGGGCGACGGGCAGCCCCAGCATTTT.

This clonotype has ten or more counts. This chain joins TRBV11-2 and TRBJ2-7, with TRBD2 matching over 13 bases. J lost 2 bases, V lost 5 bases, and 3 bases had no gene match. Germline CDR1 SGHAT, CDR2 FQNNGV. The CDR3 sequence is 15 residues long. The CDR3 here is CASSTGTSGTYEQYF. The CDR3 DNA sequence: TGTGCCAGCAGCACTGGGACTAGCGGGACCTACGAGCAGTACTTC.

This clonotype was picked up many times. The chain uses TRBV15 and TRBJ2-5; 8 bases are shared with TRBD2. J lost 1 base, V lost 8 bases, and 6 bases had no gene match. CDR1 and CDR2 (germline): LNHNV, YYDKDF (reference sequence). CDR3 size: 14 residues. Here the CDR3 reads CATERAGAQETQYF. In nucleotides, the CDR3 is TGTGCCACCGAAAGAGCGGGAGCCCAAGAGACCCAGTACTTC.